The following is a TCR beta chain sequence with its context. Germline V gene data show CDR1 as MDHEN and CDR2 as SYDVKM. V was clipped by 3 bases and J by 3 bases, with 12 bases between them. This CDR3 has 14 amino acids. The data are from a study of memory CD4+ T cells and cytomegalovirus serostatus. Using immunoSEQ multiplex PCR, the repertoire was profiled, and TCRdb retains in-frame clones only, with some absent. The repertoire has about 38,000 clones, roughly 85% of them found once; the top ten carry approximately 5.7%. Single viable CD3+CD4+CD8-CD45RO+ cells were sorted as the memory CD4+ T cells.

This sequence was found in an adult in good health and CMV-seropositive. This chain connects TRBV28 to TRBJ2-7, with D possibly being TRBD1 (5 bases). The sample consisted of memory CD4+ T cells from blood. In nucleotides, the CDR3 is TGTGCCAGCAGTTTGACCGACAGATACTACGAGCAGTACTTC. Protein product: CASSLTDRYYEQYF.